The source of this T cell receptor beta chain is a study of blood T cell repertoires in COVID-19. As for the study in general: The United States, Italy and Spain were the sources of the acute and convalescent COVID-19 samples. Sources were T cells, B-cell-depleted T cells, or PBMCs; the material itself was cDNA or gDNA.

In regard to this clone: Other nucleotide sequences from this sample produce the same CDR3.

Under the authors' procedure: Reference gene primer amplification in the assay estimated nucleated cell counts. Data came from immunoSEQ multiplex PCR; TCRdb stores just in-frame clones and leaves some out. That table is the source of V, J and clone size, and D and trimming were worked out from the DNA. The sample records approximately 200,000 clones, 88% being singletons. Sequencing was performed on peripheral blood. The receptor comes from a woman in her 30s with acute or convalescent COVID-19.

In DNA, the CDR3 is TGTGCCAGCAGCTTAGGTCGTCAGCCCCAGCATTTT. Translating gives CASSLGRQPQHF. The V and J genes are TRBV13 and TRBJ1-5; D not resolved. Trimming shortened V by 0 bases and J by 6 bases, and 3 bases separated the two germline ends. Germline loops: CDR1 PRHDT, CDR2 FYEKMQ (reference sequence). The length of the CDR3 is 12 residues.